A single sample gave rise to the 11 T cell receptor beta chains below, sequenced in a study of blood T cell repertoires in COVID-19. The assay was immunoSEQ multiplex PCR, and TCRdb's table has in-frame clones only and misses some. In the table there are fewer than 250,000 clones, approximately 87% of which are singletons. Sample: peripheral blood. The receptors derive from a woman aged 50 to 65 with acute or convalescent COVID-19.

The V and J genes are TRBV6-2 or TRBV6-3 and TRBJ2-1; TRBD1 might be the D (5 bases). Between the trimmed V and J ends, which lost 4 bases and 9 bases, there was a span of 13 bases. Germline CDR1 reads MNHEY; CDR2 reads SVGEGT. The CDR3 totals 13 residues. CDR3 nucleotide sequence: TGTGCCAGCAGTTTCCAGGGATCGGTTGAGCAGTTCTTC. Protein product: CASSFQGSVEQFF.

Here the CDR3 reads CASSLIANEKLFF. The CDR3 DNA is TGTGCCAGCAGCTTAATAGCTAATGAAAAACTGTTTTTT. The V gene is TRBV11-2, the J gene TRBJ1-4; D unresolved. This CDR3 contains 13 residues. The V and J ends lost 2 bases and 3 bases respectively, with 4 bases between them. The germline gives CDR1 SGHAT, CDR2 FQNNGV.

The rearrangement links TRBV7-2 to TRBJ1-1, with 11 bases lining up with TRBD1. The CDR3 covers 15 residues. V lost 4 bases and J lost 0; bases outside the gene matches: 1. CDR1 and CDR2 (germline): SGHTA, FQGNSA. The CDR3 protein is CASSWTGGLNTEAFF. In DNA form, the CDR3 reads TGTGCCAGCAGCTGGACAGGGGGCTTGAACACTGAAGCTTTCTTT.

This clone was seen just once. The chain joins TRBV30 to TRBJ2-3, with D perhaps matching TRBD2 (6 bases). Per germline, CDR1 GTSNPN and CDR2 SVGIG (reference sequence). The CDR3 has 14 residues. V lost 0 bases, J lost 5 bases, and 12 bases lay in between. CDR3 in amino acids: CAWSVPLGGDTQYF. The DNA of the CDR3 is TGTGCCTGGAGTGTACCCCTCGGGGGAGATACGCAGTATTTT.

This chain joins TRBV7-2 and TRBJ1-6, with TRBD1 matching 7 bases. After removal of 3 bases from V and 7 bases from J, the junction contained 9 bases not matched to a gene. The CDR3 is made up of 16 amino acids. CDR1 SGHTA and CDR2 FQGNSA come from the germline V gene. CDR3 DNA: TGTGCCAGCAGCTTGAGACAGGGTGGAACAAATTCACCCCTCCACTTT. This sequence encodes CASSLRQGGTNSPLHF.

This chain links TRBV6-5 with TRBJ2-1; the match to TRBD2 covers 13 bases. J gave up 7 bases and V 9 bases, and 9 bases lay outside the gene matches. CDR3 length: 15 residues. Germline lookup yields CDR1 MNHEY and CDR2 SVGAGI. The CDR3 is CASLVGLAGSNEQFF. CDR3 nucleotide sequence: TGTGCCAGTTTAGTGGGACTAGCGGGAAGTAATGAGCAGTTCTTC.

This chain joins TRBV18 and TRBJ2-1, with 14 bases fitting TRBD2. V gave up 3 bases and J gave up 6 bases; unmatched junction bases: 4. The CDR3 spans 16 residues. Germline lookup yields CDR1 KGHSH and CDR2 LQKENI. The CDR3 coding sequence is TGTGCCAGCTCACCTGGGACTAGCGGGAGATTCAATGAGCAGTTCTTC. Translating gives CASSPGTSGRFNEQFF.

V and J are TRBV9 and TRBJ2-5; TRBD1 agrees at 9 bases. Per the germline V gene, CDR1 is SGDLS and CDR2 is YYNGEE. The CDR3 runs to 13 residues. J was trimmed by 5 bases and V by 4 bases; bases with no gene match: 3. The CDR3 region is CASSSGTGETQYF. The CDR3 nucleotides read TGTGCCAGCAGCTCCGGGACAGGGGAGACCCAGTACTTC.

The V gene is TRBV25-1, the J gene TRBJ2-5; 9 nucleotides match TRBD1. V lost 11 bases, J lost 5 bases, and 9 bases stayed unmatched. The CDR3 is 13 residues long. CDR1 MGHDK and CDR2 SYGVNS come from the germline V gene. The CDR3 loop reads CAAGTGYRETQYF. CDR3 in DNA: TGTGCCGCCGGGACAGGGTATAGGGAGACCCAGTACTTC.

This chain links TRBV2 with TRBJ2-7; perhaps TRBD2 as D (5 bases). The V gene lost 3 bases and the J gene lost 3 bases, with 9 bases spanning the gap. This CDR3 spans 13 amino acids. Per germline, CDR1 SNHLY and CDR2 FYNNEI. DNA for the CDR3: TGTGCCAGCAGTGATGTCGGGGTCTACGAGCAGTACTTC. Its protein product is CASSDVGVYEQYF.

The sample holds one count of this clone. This CDR3 reads CASATGPSGNTIYF. The CDR3 DNA reads as TGCGCCAGCGCGACAGGCCCCTCTGGAAACACCATATATTTT. This rearrangement joins TRBV5-1 to TRBJ1-3; tentative D call: TRBD1 (6 bases). CDR1 is SGHRS, CDR2 YFSETQ, per germline. The V end was cut by 7 bases, the J end by 0 bases, with 11 bases between. This CDR3 has 14 residues.